One and the same sample provided the 22 T cell receptor beta chains below, sequenced in a study of cytomegalovirus exposure and HLA in healthy donors. With 60 Vbeta and 13 Jbeta primers, the PCR was carried out. The assay was immunoSEQ multiplex PCR, and TCRdb's table has in-frame clones only and misses some. There are under 250,000 clones in the sample; roughly 79% occur only once, and 1.8% lies in the top ten. The sample taken for sequencing was PBMCs. These receptors all come from a male donor in good health and CMV-seronegative.

The table lists this clone with a count of one. CDR3 loop: CASSSAGGIYGYTF. CDR3 coding DNA: TGTGCCAGCAGCTCCGCAGGGGGGATTTATGGCTACACCTTC. The chain uses TRBV5-6 and TRBJ1-2; 7 bases map to TRBD1. J lost 5 bases, V lost 3 bases, and 7 bases had no gene match. CDR3 length: 14 amino acids. The germline gives CDR1 SGHDT, CDR2 YYEEEE.

CDR3 coding DNA: TGTGCCAGCAGTTCACTAGCGGGTGACACCGGGGAGCTGTTTTTT. Translating it yields CASSSLAGDTGELFF. V and J are TRBV2 and TRBJ2-2, with 9 bases that match TRBD2. Trimming removed 5 bases from V and 3 bases from J; junction bases left unmatched: 4. In germline, CDR1 is SNHLY, CDR2 FYNNEI. This CDR3 is built from 15 residues.

This chain uses TRBV7-2 with TRBJ1-1, with TRBD1 matching 8 bases. CDR1 and CDR2 (germline): SGHTA, FQGNSA. CDR3 size: 15 residues. Trimming cost V 5 bases and J 6 bases; bases outside gene matches: 11. CDR3 coding DNA: TGTGCCAGCAGCCCCCAGGGACAGGCCAGCCCTGAAGCTTTCTTT. Its translation is CASSPQGQASPEAFF.

The chain links TRBV7-9 to TRBJ1-2, with a weak D call TRBD1 (6 bases). CDR3 length equals 14 residues. The germline CDR1 and CDR2 sequences are SEHNR and FQNEAQ (reference sequence). The germline V and J ends were trimmed by 1 base and 6 bases, with 12 bases remaining between them. CDR3 sequence: CASSLEAGADGYTF. CDR3 nucleotides: TGTGCCAGCAGCTTAGAGGCGGGGGCGGATGGCTACACCTTC.

Details on this clone: Other DNA variants within this sample encode the same CDR3. The chain recombines TRBV27 with TRBJ1-2, with a possible D match to TRBD1 (5 bases). The CDR3 totals 11 residues. Trimming removed 5 bases from V and 8 bases from J, with 9 bases in between. Germline CDR1 and CDR2: MNHEY and SMNVEV (reference sequence). This chain's CDR3 is CASSPGSGYTF. The CDR3 coding sequence is TGTGCCAGCAGTCCAGGGTCGGGCTACACCTTC.

In nucleotides, the CDR3 is TGCGCCAGCAGCCAAGAGGGCAGAACTAATGAAAAACTGTTTTTT. This gives the protein CASSQEGRTNEKLFF. The rearrangement links TRBV4-3 to TRBJ1-4; D uncertain. The germline V gene encodes CDR1 LGHNA and CDR2 YSLEER. The V gene lost 0 bases and the J gene lost 1 base, with 6 bases spanning the gap. This CDR3 contains 15 residues.

With respect to this clone: One end of the junction fails to match germline, which may point to a read error. The chain recombines TRBV27 with TRBJ2-5, with D unresolved. With the DNA end fitting TRBJ2-7 better, the J assignment may be wrong. From germline, CDR1 is MNHEY and CDR2 SMNVEV (reference sequence). The CDR3 has 15 amino acids. The CDR3 protein is CASGLVGIRPGEQYF. CDR3 DNA sequence: TGTGCCAGCGGTTTGGTCGGAATTAGGCCAGGCGAGCAGTACTTC.

The V call is TRBV6-1, the J call TRBJ2-6, with 7 bases matching TRBD1. After removal of 4 bases from V and 0 bases from J, the junction contained 6 bases not matched to a gene. Germline CDR1 MNHNS, CDR2 SASEGT. This CDR3 contains 17 residues. CDR3 sequence: CASSVRQGLSGANVLTF. CDR3 DNA sequence: TGTGCCAGCAGTGTCCGACAGGGCCTCTCTGGGGCCAACGTCCTGACTTTC.

The DNA for the CDR3 is TGTGCCAGCAGCTTAAATCCGCGGTGGGACTATGGCTACACCTTC. Protein product: CASSLNPRWDYGYTF. This rearrangement joins TRBV7-3 to TRBJ1-2; D gene ambiguous. Per germline, CDR1 SGHTA and CDR2 FQGTGA. The CDR3 length is 15 residues. V gave up 1 base and J gave up 3 bases, with 12 bases separating them.

This chain uses TRBV7-9 with TRBJ2-3, with TRBD2 matching 8 bases. CDR1 and CDR2 (germline): SEHNR, FQNEAQ (reference sequence). Trimming at V came to 2 bases and at J to 4 bases, leaving 8 bases not matched to a gene. This CDR3 is built from 16 residues. This CDR3 reads CASSLWSLREADTQYF. The DNA for the CDR3 is TGTGCCAGCAGCTTATGGAGCTTGCGGGAGGCAGATACGCAGTATTTT. Combining the CDR3 with reference TRBV7-9 and TRBJ2-3 gives the whole variable domain DTGVSQNPRHKITKRGQNVTFRCDPISEHNRLYWYRQTLGQGPEFLTYFQNEAQLEKSRLLSDRFSAERPKGSFSTLEIQRTEQGDSAMYLCASSLWSLREADTQYFGPGTRLTVL.

V and J are TRBV5-1 and TRBJ1-6; 9 nucleotides agree with TRBD1. CDR3 length: 17 residues. V shed 4 bases, J shed 9 bases, and the junction held 14 bases outside the gene matches. Germline assignment: CDR1 SGHRS and CDR2 YFSETQ. CDR3 bases: TGCGCCAGCAGCGACACCCCCACAGGGGGCGCCGGTTCACCCCTCCACTTT. This codes for CASSDTPTGGAGSPLHF.

The rearrangement uses TRBV9 and TRBJ1-5; TRBD1 is a possible D gene (6 bases). Germline lookup yields CDR1 SGDLS and CDR2 YYNGEE. CDR3 length: 15 amino acids. Between the trimmed V and J ends, which lost 4 bases and 0 bases, there was a span of 11 bases. Here the CDR3 DNA reads TGTGCCAGCAGCAGGGGGAGGGATAGCAATCAGCCCCAGCATTTT. As protein: CASSRGRDSNQPQHF.

Of note for this clone: This sample also contains other DNA sequences that code for the same CDR3. The chain joins TRBV5-1 to TRBJ2-5, with D maybe TRBD2 (6 bases). Deletions cut 1 base from V and 2 bases from J, with 18 bases between. CDR1 is SGHRS and CDR2 is YFSETQ in the germline V gene. CDR3 size: 17 residues. The CDR3 loop reads CASSLTSGSGEQETQYF. Here the CDR3 DNA reads TGCGCCAGCAGCTTGACCTCGGGTAGCGGCGAGCAAGAGACCCAGTACTTC.

V is TRBV7-8 and J is TRBJ2-5, with 7 bases lining up with TRBD1. This CDR3 is 13 amino acids long. V lost 4 bases and J lost 4; bases outside the gene matches: 3. CDR1 SGHVS and CDR2 FQNEAQ come from the germline V gene. CDR3 in amino acids: CASSSWTGETQYF. CDR3 DNA sequence: TGTGCCAGCAGCTCCTGGACAGGAGAGACCCAGTACTTC.

The V and J genes are TRBV7-2 and TRBJ2-5, with 8 nucleotides matching TRBD1. Germline V gene lookup returns CDR1 SGHTA and CDR2 FQGNSA. The CDR3 has 16 amino acids. The V and J ends lost 6 bases and 9 bases, in that order; junction bases with no gene match: 18. CDR3 protein: CASSLKPGTGRQAQYF. CDR3 DNA sequence: TGTGCCAGCAGTTTAAAACCCGGGACAGGACGACAAGCCCAGTACTTC.

The rearrangement links TRBV5-1 to TRBJ2-7, with 12 bases aligning to TRBD2. Germline lookup yields CDR1 SGHRS and CDR2 YFSETQ. The trim removed 4 bases at V and 7 bases at J, leaving 9 bases unmatched. CDR3 size: 15 residues. The CDR3 loop is CASSPRLAGVGEQYF. As DNA, the CDR3 is TGCGCCAGCAGCCCTAGACTAGCGGGAGTAGGAGAGCAGTACTTC.

This chain connects TRBV27 to TRBJ2-7; 7 positions match TRBD1. The V gene's germline CDR1 is MNHEY and CDR2 SMNVEV (reference sequence). After removal of 4 bases from V and 2 bases from J, the junction contained 8 bases not matched to a gene. CDR3 length: 15 residues. The CDR3 reads CASSSPTTGTYEQYF. CDR3 nucleotides: TGTGCCAGCAGTTCCCCTACGACAGGGACCTACGAGCAGTACTTC.

This CDR3 is CASSGRDREYEQYF. DNA for the CDR3: TGTGCCAGCAGTGGTAGGGACAGGGAGTACGAGCAGTACTTC. The chain has TRBV6-1 and TRBJ2-7, with 9 nucleotides matching TRBD1. This CDR3 is 14 amino acids long. V dropped 4 bases and J dropped 4; count of bases not matched to a gene: 5. The germline V gene encodes CDR1 MNHNS and CDR2 SASEGT.

The chain joins TRBV7-9 to TRBJ1-1, with 7 nucleotides matching TRBD1. The germline V gene encodes CDR1 SEHNR and CDR2 FQNEAQ (reference sequence). With V trimmed by 3 bases and J by 1 base, 5 bases remained unmatched. This CDR3 spans 15 amino acids. CDR3 region: CASSFGTARNTEAFF. CDR3 coding DNA: TGTGCCAGCAGCTTCGGGACAGCTAGGAACACTGAAGCTTTCTTT.

This chain links TRBV30 with TRBJ1-1; perhaps TRBD1 as D (6 bases). This CDR3 spans 15 amino acids. The V end was cut by 5 bases, the J end by 0 bases, with 16 bases between. CDR1 and CDR2 (germline): GTSNPN, SVGIG (reference sequence). The DNA for the CDR3 is TGTGCCTGGCTAAAGCCGACAGGAATGAACACTGAAGCTTTCTTT. This translates into CAWLKPTGMNTEAFF.

The count of this clone is one. This chain links TRBV7-2 with TRBJ1-2; TRBD1 matches at 8 bases. Germline V gene data show CDR1 as SGHTA and CDR2 as FQGNSA. CDR3 size: 16 residues. Trimming cost V 2 bases and J 6 bases; bases outside gene matches: 11. Here the CDR3 reads CASSLSVSAGGNGYTF. DNA for the CDR3: TGTGCCAGCAGCTTATCAGTCTCGGCAGGGGGCAATGGCTACACCTTC. Filled out from reference TRBV7-2 and TRBJ1-2, the complete variable domain reads GAGVSQSPSNKVTEKGKDVELRCDPISGHTALYWYRQSLGQGLEFLIYFQGNSAPDKSGLPSDRFSAERTGGSVSTLTIQRTQQEDSAVYLCASSLSVSAGGNGYTFGSGTRLTVV.

The chain combines TRBV9 with TRBJ2-7, with D unresolved. Germline lookup yields CDR1 SGDLS and CDR2 YYNGEE. The CDR3 has 13 residues. Trimming took 4 bases from V and 1 from J, leaving 9 bases between them. The CDR3 here is CASSPTFSYEQYF. In DNA, the CDR3 is TGTGCCAGCAGCCCGACATTTTCCTACGAGCAGTACTTC.